This entry lists 18 T cell receptor beta chains sequenced from one sample in a study of cytomegalovirus exposure and HLA in healthy donors. It was with 60 Vbeta and 13 Jbeta primers that the PCR ran. Data came from immunoSEQ multiplex PCR; TCRdb stores just in-frame clones and leaves some out. The sample includes over 110,000 clones, 70% to 80% seen only once; the top ten take 2% to 3%. Sequencing was carried out using PBMCs. The receptors come from a woman between 18 and 30 years old in good health and CMV-seropositive.

V usage is TRBV9 and J usage is TRBJ1-3; no reliable D call. Trimming cost V 0 bases and J 2 bases, with 6 bases left between them. Per germline, CDR1 SGDLS and CDR2 YYNGEE. The CDR3 spans 14 residues. The CDR3 is CASSVAGTGNTIYF. The CDR3 DNA reads as TGTGCCAGCAGCGTAGCAGGAACTGGAAACACCATATATTTT.

The V call is TRBV14, the J call TRBJ2-3; the D is unclear. From germline, CDR1 is SGHDN and CDR2 FVKESK. The CDR3 sequence is 11 residues long. V gave up 0 bases and J gave up 10 bases, with 5 bases separating them. This chain's CDR3 is CASSQDEAQYF. The CDR3 coding sequence is TGTGCCAGCAGCCAAGATGAGGCGCAGTATTTT.

DNA of the CDR3: TGTGCCACCCGACGGGGGGCGAACACCGGGGAGCTGTTTTTT. This gives the protein CATRRGANTGELFF. The chain employs TRBV6-1 and TRBJ2-2, with 7 bases lining up with TRBD2. The germline V gene has CDR1 MNHNS and CDR2 SASEGT. This CDR3 has 14 residues. V shed 10 bases and J 0 bases; nucleotides not matched to a gene: 5.

The V and J genes are TRBV19 and TRBJ2-2; perhaps TRBD1 as D (5 bases). V was cut by 4 bases and J by 4 bases, with 7 bases left in between. The CDR3 is 13 amino acids. Germline V CDR1 and CDR2: LNHDA, SQIVND (reference sequence). The CDR3 loop is CASSTTATGELFF. The CDR3 DNA sequence: TGTGCCAGTAGTACGACAGCCACCGGGGAGCTGTTTTTT.

J is TRBJ2-7 and V is TRBV29-1; tentatively, D is TRBD1 (6 bases). Trimming took off 6 bases at V and 3 bases at J, with 12 bases between the two ends. Looked up from germline, CDR1 is SQVTM and CDR2 is ANQGSEA. The CDR3 runs 12 residues. This CDR3 is CSVGQMNYEQYF. CDR3 coding DNA: TGCAGCGTCGGACAGATGAACTACGAGCAGTACTTC.

This chain uses TRBV5-4 with TRBJ2-7; tentative D call: TRBD1 (6 bases). This CDR3 is built from 14 residues. Germline loops: CDR1 SGHNT, CDR2 YYREEE (reference sequence). Trimming removed 5 bases at V and 0 bases at J, with 12 bases between. This chain's CDR3 is CASRPTGNSYEQYF. The CDR3 DNA is TGTGCCAGCAGACCCACAGGGAACTCCTACGAGCAGTACTTC.

In this sample, this clone turned up a few times. DNA for the CDR3: TGTGCCAGCAGACAGGGGGTCTCTGGAAACACCATATATTTT. Encoded protein: CASRQGVSGNTIYF. V and J are TRBV2 and TRBJ1-3; the match to TRBD1 covers 8 bases. In germline, CDR1 is SNHLY, CDR2 FYNNEI. The V segment lost 6 bases and the J segment 0 bases; nucleotides outside the gene matches: 1. The CDR3 is 14 residues long. Full variable domain (outside the CDR3, taken from reference TRBV2 and TRBJ1-3): EPEVTQTPSHQVTQMGQEVILRCVPISNHLYFYWYRQILGQKVEFLVSFYNNEISEKSEIFDDQFSVERPDGSNFTLKIRSTKLEDSAMYFCASRQGVSGNTIYFGEGSWLTVV.

This clone was counted between two and nine times. V usage is TRBV9 and J usage is TRBJ2-7, with 12 bases matching TRBD1. The CDR3 is 17 residues long. Germline CDR1 reads SGDLS; CDR2 reads YYNGEE. The ends lost 0 bases at V and 4 bases at J; junction bases unmatched: 8. The CDR3 DNA sequence: TGTGCCAGCAGCGTAGCTCCCGGGGACAGGGGGCATTACGAGCAGTACTTC. Residues: CASSVAPGDRGHYEQYF.

The chain couples TRBV10-3 to TRBJ2-7; TRBD1 might be the D (6 bases). Per the germline V gene, CDR1 is ENHRY and CDR2 is SYGVKD. V lost 7 bases to trimming and J lost 6 bases, with 19 bases between them. The CDR3 extends over 14 amino acids. CDR3 DNA sequence: TGTGCCATCACCACTTCAGGGGCGTCGGGCGAGCAGTACTTC. Its translation: CAITTSGASGEQYF.

This clone has a handful of counts. The CDR3 DNA reads as TGTGCCAGCAGCCGACTGGCGGGGGGTTGGAATGAGCAGTTCTTC. It codes for CASSRLAGGWNEQFF. This rearrangement joins TRBV7-9 to TRBJ2-1, with 8 bases matching TRBD2. Per germline, CDR1 SEHNR and CDR2 FQNEAQ (reference sequence). J lost 7 bases, V lost 5 bases, and 10 bases had no gene match. This CDR3 is built from 15 residues.

The chain joins TRBV5-5 to TRBJ2-1; maybe TRBD1 (6 bases). Germline-derived CDR1 and CDR2 are SGHKS and YYEKEE (reference sequence). With 0 bases removed from V and 2 bases from J, the gap between germline ends came to 15 bases. This CDR3 region has 17 residues. The CDR3 DNA sequence: TGTGCCAGCAGCTTGGTACGTACAGGGCTGACCTACAATGAGCAGTTCTTC. Amino acids: CASSLVRTGLTYNEQFF. Full variable domain (outside the CDR3, taken from reference TRBV5-5 and TRBJ2-1): DAGVTQSPTHLIKTRGQQVTLRCSPISGHKSVSWYQQVLGQGPQFIFQYYEKEERGRGNFPDRFSARQFPNYSSELNVNALLLGDSALYLCASSLVRTGLTYNEQFFGPGTRLTVL.

This clone was detected only a few times. The chain has TRBV19 and TRBJ2-3; 7 bases are shared with TRBD1. The CDR3 covers 13 residues. Per the germline V gene, CDR1 is LNHDA and CDR2 is SQIVND (reference sequence). V shed 7 bases, J shed 1 base, and the junction held 2 bases outside the gene matches. This chain's CDR3 is CASTGQGTDTQYF. CDR3 DNA sequence: TGTGCCAGTACAGGACAGGGCACAGATACGCAGTATTTT.

The chain employs TRBV5-1 and TRBJ2-5; weak D call: TRBD2 (5 bases). Near its end, the DNA agrees better with TRBJ2-7, so the J call may be wrong. Germline V gene sequence: CDR1 SGHRS, CDR2 YFSETQ. The CDR3 has 15 residues. DNA for the CDR3: TGCGCCAGCAGCTTGGGTCCGGGGAGCTCCTACGAGCAGTACTTC. It codes for CASSLGPGSSYEQYF.

The chain uses TRBV19 and TRBJ2-7; tentative D call: TRBD2 (7 bases). Germline values: CDR1 LNHDA, CDR2 SQIVND (reference sequence). V was shortened by 5 bases and J by 2 bases, with 13 bases between the two germline ends. The CDR3 loop spans 14 amino acids. In DNA, the CDR3 is TGTGCCAGTAGTGGCCAGGGGAGGGCCTACGAGCAGTACTTC. Protein sequence: CASSGQGRAYEQYF.

The V call is TRBV12-5, the J call TRBJ1-1; TRBD1 is a possible D gene (5 bases). Germline CDR1 reads LGHNT; CDR2 reads FRNRAP. The V and J ends lost 1 base and 3 bases respectively, with 9 bases between them. CDR3 length: 14 amino acids. The CDR3 reads CASGLGQSDTEAFF. The CDR3 bases are TGTGCTAGTGGTTTGGGACAGTCGGACACTGAAGCTTTCTTT.

This clone has only a few counts. The rearrangement links TRBV5-1 to TRBJ2-4; D possibly corresponds to TRBD1 (5 bases). The germline V gene has CDR1 SGHRS and CDR2 YFSETQ. This CDR3 contains 15 residues. V lost 2 bases to trimming and J lost 3 bases, with 12 bases between them. The CDR3 nucleotides are TGCGCCAGCAGCTTTGTAACGGACAACAAAAACATTCAGTACTTC. Its translation: CASSFVTDNKNIQYF.

The chain has TRBV7-8 and TRBJ1-2, with D uncertain. Germline V gives CDR1 SGHVS, CDR2 FQNEAQ. V lost 0 bases and J lost 7, with 6 bases in between. This CDR3 has 12 amino acids. As DNA, the CDR3 is TGTGCCAGCAGCTTAGCAGGCGGTGGCTACACCTTC. Its protein product is CASSLAGGGYTF.

This chain connects TRBV14 to TRBJ2-1; 7 bases match TRBD2. From germline, CDR1 is SGHDN and CDR2 FVKESK. The J segment lost 0 bases and the V segment lost 2 bases, leaving 10 bases of the junction unmatched. The CDR3 has 18 residues. CDR3 protein: CASSQFGGTSSSYNEQFF. In DNA form, the CDR3 reads TGTGCCAGCAGCCAATTCGGGGGGACTTCTAGCTCCTACAATGAGCAGTTCTTC.